This T cell receptor (beta chain) was identified during a study of Graves' ophthalmopathy and Graves' hyperthyroidism. Hyperthyroidism showing no ophthalmopathy within 18 months of follow-up was stable. If patients had other autoimmune diseases, uncontrolled infections, pregnancy or lactation, they were excluded. Diagnosis used clinical symptoms, serum thyroxine, TRAb, thyroid ultrasound and orbital computed tomography. Germline CDR1 is ENHRY and CDR2 is SYGVKD. The length of the CDR3 is 15 residues. Trimming took 8 bases from V and 0 from J, leaving 11 bases between them. The authors amplified TCR beta CDR3 regions, and they did so from RNA transcripts for repertoire sequencing. In the first round, RT-PCR was carried out with HTBI primers, and a multiplex PCR formed the second round. A single record per CDR3 protein comes from TCRdb applying MiXCR to the multiplex PCR reads. The table shows about 380,000 distinct CDR3 sequences, with 15% occurring only once.

This clonotype was recorded many times. Antigen specificity is unknown. Findings and caveats of the study: In blood, most expanded thyroid clonotypes above 0.001 frequency were also detected.

The chain carries TRBV10-3 and TRBJ2-6, with D possibly matching TRBD1 (5 bases). The sample taken for sequencing was peripheral blood. The origin of this receptor is a woman in her late teens or twenties with stable Graves' hyperthyroidism. CDR3 sequence: CAILRDPSGANVLTF. The CDR3 nucleotides read TGTGCCATCCTCAGGGATCCCTCTGGGGCCAACGTCCTGACTTTC.